The next 18 T cell receptor beta chains were all read from a single sample in a study of shared clonotypes between healthy human individuals (dated by TCRdb to the early 2020s). Libraries were made using the immunoSEQ multiplex PCR assay. TCRdb provides this immuneACCESS table in a form limited to in-frame rearrangements. Some clones are lacking; in checked studies, under half of them reflect an unresolved V gene, and why the rest are absent is not known. In this sample the table shows approximately 500,000 clones, 90% to 97% of which occur a single time. Together, the top ten hold less than 0.06% of the sample. Sequencing was carried out using naive CD4+ T cells sorted from blood. The sample's cell subset or site label is to be understood as: CD45RA+ positively selected. These receptors were obtained from a woman aged 25 to 39 in good health.

The chain recombines TRBV30 with TRBJ1-4, with 9 bases fitting TRBD1. Germline V gene sequence: CDR1 GTSNPN, CDR2 SVGIG (reference sequence). This CDR3 is 13 amino acids long. The V and J ends lost 3 bases and 10 bases, in that order; junction bases with no gene match: 6. In nucleotides, the CDR3 is TGTGCCTGGAGCCGGGACAGGGCGGGAAAACTGTTTTTT. Translated: CAWSRDRAGKLFF.

This clone was detected only once. The chain has TRBV27 and TRBJ2-7; 8 nucleotides match TRBD2. After removal of 7 bases from V and 6 bases from J, the junction contained 14 bases not matched to a gene. The CDR3 consists of 15 residues. Looked up from germline, CDR1 is MNHEY and CDR2 is SMNVEV (reference sequence). CDR3 coding DNA: TGTGCCAGCACCACGAGGGCGGTAGCGGGAATCGAGCAGTACTTC. Protein product: CASTTRAVAGIEQYF.

This chain's CDR3 is CASKQAGVLYEQYF. The CDR3 coding sequence is TGCGCCAGCAAGCAAGCGGGAGTTCTCTACGAGCAGTACTTC. This chain joins TRBV10-2 and TRBJ2-7; 8 nucleotides match TRBD2. V shed 7 bases, J shed 3 bases, and the junction held 8 bases outside the gene matches. Germline V gene sequence: CDR1 WSHSY, CDR2 SAAADI. The CDR3 has 14 residues.

V usage is TRBV6-6 and J usage is TRBJ2-5; 7 bases fit TRBD2. V dropped 4 bases and J dropped 4; count of bases not matched to a gene: 9. Germline V gene lookup returns CDR1 MNHNY and CDR2 SVGAGI (reference sequence). The length of the CDR3 is 15 residues. The CDR3 protein is CASSSLGTKGETQYF. The CDR3 DNA reads TGTGCCAGCAGTTCCCTCGGGACTAAGGGAGAGACCCAGTACTTC.

The chain recombines TRBV7-9 with TRBJ2-1; D is uncertain. Germline V lookup: CDR1 SEHNR, CDR2 FQNEAQ (reference sequence). V lost 5 bases to trimming and J lost 10 bases, with 9 bases between them. The CDR3 length is 11 residues. The CDR3 nucleotides read TGTGCCAGCAGCAGTTACATCGAGCAGTTCTTC. This translates into CASSSYIEQFF.

The V call is TRBV2, the J call TRBJ1-5; D unresolved. Germline V gene lookup returns CDR1 SNHLY and CDR2 FYNNEI. The CDR3 length is 18 residues. Trimming stripped 6 bases from V and 2 bases from J, with 23 bases between. CDR3 in amino acids: CASRPPGRWIEGNQPQHF. For the CDR3, the DNA is TGTGCCAGCAGACCCCCGGGCCGGTGGATTGAAGGCAATCAGCCCCAGCATTTT.

The chain has TRBV6-1 and TRBJ2-3, with D hard to call. V lost 2 bases and J lost 3, with 6 bases in between. CDR3 size: 13 residues. Germline V gene sequence: CDR1 MNHNS, CDR2 SASEGT. This CDR3 is CASSEPPTDTQYF. CDR3 nucleotide sequence: TGTGCCAGCAGTGAACCACCTACAGATACGCAGTATTTT.

V usage is TRBV29-1 and J usage is TRBJ2-7, with 7 bases lining up with TRBD2. The V gene end was trimmed by 6 bases and the J gene end by 4 bases; junction bases not matched to a gene: 12. The CDR3 covers 14 residues. From germline, CDR1 is SQVTM and CDR2 ANQGSEA. DNA for the CDR3: TGCAGCGTCTCGATTGGGGCGGGAGAGTACGAGCAGTACTTC. This sequence encodes CSVSIGAGEYEQYF.

The V call is TRBV11-2, the J call TRBJ1-5; TRBD1 might be the D (6 bases). Trimming removed 0 bases from V and 10 bases from J, with 10 bases in between. Germline V gene lookup returns CDR1 SGHAT and CDR2 FQNNGV. The length of the CDR3 is 13 residues. CDR3 protein: CASSLERGGPQHF. CDR3 in DNA: TGTGCCAGCAGCTTAGAACGAGGGGGACCCCAGCATTTT.

The rearrangement joins TRBV5-4 to TRBJ2-3, with TRBD2 matching over 8 bases. V shed 2 bases and J 3 bases; nucleotides not matched to a gene: 14. CDR3 length equals 18 residues. Germline V gene sequence: CDR1 SGHNT, CDR2 YYREEE (reference sequence). CDR3 nucleotide sequence: TGTGCCAGCAGCTTCACCCCCAGACGTAGCGGGAAGACAGATACGCAGTATTTT. Protein: CASSFTPRRSGKTDTQYF. Supplemented by reference TRBV5-4 and TRBJ2-3, the full variable domain reads ETGVTQSPTHLIKTRGQQVTLRCSSQSGHNTVSWYQQALGQGPQFIFQYYREEENGRGNFPPRFSGLQFPNYSSELNVNALELDDSALYLCASSFTPRRSGKTDTQYFGPGTRLTVL.

This chain connects TRBV5-1 to TRBJ1-5; D is unresolved. The ends were cut back, 7 bases at V and 3 bases at J, with 17 bases in the middle. The germline gives CDR1 SGHRS, CDR2 YFSETQ. This CDR3 has 15 amino acids. For the CDR3, the DNA is TGCGCCAGCGCCCCCCAGCCTGGTCCCAATCAGCCCCAGCATTTT. Residues: CASAPQPGPNQPQHF.

J is TRBJ2-3 and V is TRBV18, with D possibly matching TRBD2 (5 bases). V was pared by 0 bases and J by 4 bases, with 14 bases between. The CDR3 totals 16 residues. The V gene's germline CDR1 is KGHSH and CDR2 LQKENI. DNA of the CDR3: TGTGCCAGCTCACCACCCGAGGGTCGGGTCGCAGATACGCAGTATTTT. Protein sequence: CASSPPEGRVADTQYF.

The rearrangement uses TRBV2 and TRBJ1-5, with D perhaps matching TRBD1 (5 bases). V shed 7 bases and J shed 2 bases, with 6 bases lying between them. CDR1 SNHLY and CDR2 FYNNEI come from the germline V gene. There are 12 residues in the CDR3. This chain's CDR3 is CASTTGNQPQHF. CDR3 sequence (DNA): TGTGCCAGCACGACAGGCAATCAGCCCCAGCATTTT.

The chain has TRBV6-6 and TRBJ1-5, with D uncertain. V shed 2 bases and J shed 2 bases, with 13 bases lying between them. CDR3 size: 16 residues. The germline V gene has CDR1 MNHNY and CDR2 SVGAGI (reference sequence). The DNA for the CDR3 is TGTGCCAGCAGTTACCCCCCGGGCGCTCGCAATCAGCCCCAGCATTTT. As protein: CASSYPPGARNQPQHF.

The rearrangement links TRBV2 to TRBJ1-2, with D tentatively TRBD1 (5 bases). Trimming removed 6 bases from V and 4 bases from J, with 12 bases in between. This CDR3 region has 13 residues. Germline V gene data show CDR1 as SNHLY and CDR2 as FYNNEI. CDR3 in amino acids: CASRGLLVYGYTF. CDR3 nucleotides: TGTGCCAGCAGGGGACTGCTGGTCTATGGCTACACCTTC.

With regard to this clone: In the same sample, other DNA sequences code for this CDR3. The chain recombines TRBV29-1 with TRBJ2-6, with 11 bases fitting TRBD1. CDR1 is SQVTM and CDR2 is ANQGSEA in the germline V gene. With V trimmed by 4 bases and J by 3 bases, 8 bases remained unmatched. CDR3 length: 17 amino acids. CDR3 in amino acids: CSVGRGTGGDGANVLTF. CDR3 bases: TGCAGCGTTGGAAGGGGGACAGGGGGGGATGGGGCCAACGTCCTGACTTTC.

This clone was detected only once. The CDR3 is CASRPRQGVTGELFF. The CDR3 region has the DNA TGTGCCAGCAGACCTCGACAGGGTGTCACCGGGGAGCTGTTTTTT. The chain employs TRBV6-5 and TRBJ2-2; 7 bases match TRBD1. This CDR3 is built from 15 residues. Germline-derived CDR1 and CDR2 are MNHEY and SVGAGI. The junction had 8 bases not matched to a gene; V was cut back by 6 bases and J by 4 bases.

V is TRBV2 and J is TRBJ2-4; 11 bases fit TRBD2. With V trimmed by 1 base and J by 6 bases, 8 bases remained unmatched. Germline CDR1 SNHLY, CDR2 FYNNEI. The CDR3 runs to 17 residues. CDR3 residues: CASSEVSGRAYGNIQYF. The CDR3 bases are TGTGCCAGCAGTGAAGTTAGCGGGAGGGCCTATGGAAACATTCAGTACTTC.